This is a list of T cell receptor beta chains from one sample in a study of CD8 T cells in Susac syndrome. TCRdb reprocessed the immunoSEQ multiplex PCR reads via MiXCR and lists one record per CDR3 protein. The sample includes approximately 170,000 distinct CDR3 sequences, around 90% of them seen just once. Sequenced: CD4+ T cells from PBMCs. These receptors were taken from a human donor in good health. Each CDR3 is given with its conserved first and last residue. The D gene is left open where the match is weak. Clone size is not always given. Where it is, it says once, few, many or a class for expanded clones.

clone_size,j_call,d_call,v_call,cdr3_aa,cdr3_nt
once,TRBJ2-6,NA,TRBV3-1,CASRGASGANVLTF,TGTGCCAGCAGGGGAGCGTCTGGGGCCAACGTCCTGACTTTC
NA,TRBJ2-7,NA,TRBV6-2/TRBV6-3,CASTQGGRGYEQYF,TGTGCCAGCACCCAAGGGGGACGGGGCTACGAGCAGTACTTC
NA,TRBJ2-1,NA,TRBV3-1,CASSQGVYNEQFF,TGTGCCAGCAGCCAGGGTGTATACAATGAGCAGTTCTTC
NA,TRBJ2-7,TRBD1,TRBV19,CASSDRDRYREQYF,TGTGCCAGTAGCGACCGGGACAGGTATCGGGAGCAGTACTTC
NA,TRBJ1-2,NA,TRBV3-1,CASSHLGQGNGYTF,TGTGCCAGCAGCCACCTCGGGCAGGGGAACGGCTACACCTTC
NA,TRBJ2-3,TRBD1,TRBV7-3,CASSPGQGDIDTQYF,TGTGCCAGCAGCCCAGGACAGGGGGATATAGATACGCAGTATTTT
NA,TRBJ2-5,TRBD2,TRBV29-1,CSVRHGGWETQYF,TGCAGCGTTCGCCACGGGGGGTGGGAGACCCAGTACTTC
once,TRBJ2-5,NA,TRBV20-1,CSARDETQYF,TGCAGTGCTAGAGACGAGACCCAGTACTTC
NA,TRBJ1-4,NA,TRBV20-1,CSAAETGWEKLFF,TGCAGTGCTGCCGAGACCGGGTGGGAAAAACTGTTTTTT
NA,TRBJ1-1,NA,TRBV6-1,CASRNPGPLMNTEAFF,TGTGCCAGCAGAAACCCGGGACCGTTAATGAACACTGAAGCTTTCTTT
NA,TRBJ2-3,NA,TRBV6-6,CASSYPSTDTQYF,TGTGCCAGCAGTTACCCTAGCACAGATACGCAGTATTTT
NA,TRBJ2-1,NA,TRBV6-1,CASSSTGSSYNEQFF,TGTGCCAGCAGTTCGACAGGAAGCTCCTACAATGAGCAGTTCTTC
few,TRBJ2-1,TRBD1,TRBV12-3/TRBV12-4,CASSLQGAYNEQFF,TGTGCCAGCAGTTTACAGGGGGCCTACAATGAGCAGTTCTTC
NA,TRBJ2-3,TRBD1,TRBV18,CASSRRTGQTQYF,TGTGCCAGCTCAAGACGGACAGGGCAGACGCAGTATTTT
NA,TRBJ2-2,TRBD1,TRBV6-2/TRBV6-3,CASSSTGVLNTGELFF,TGTGCCAGCAGTTCTACAGGGGTCCTGAACACCGGGGAGCTGTTTTTT
NA,TRBJ2-5,NA,TRBV11-3,CASSHKRETQYF,TGTGCCAGCAGCCACAAGAGAGAGACCCAGTACTTC
NA,TRBJ2-4,NA,TRBV29-1,CSVIEGVAKNIQYF,TGCAGCGTGATTGAAGGGGTAGCCAAAAACATTCAGTACTTC
NA,TRBJ2-7,TRBD1,TRBV20-1,CSARGDRGHYEQYF,TGCAGTGCTAGGGGGGACAGGGGGCACTACGAGCAGTACTTC
NA,TRBJ2-1,NA,TRBV10-3,CAISEGGRSYNEQFF,TGTGCCATCAGTGAGGGGGGGAGGTCCTACAATGAGCAGTTCTTC
NA,TRBJ1-2,TRBD1,TRBV19,CASSRDSNYGYTF,TGTGCCAGTAGTCGGGACAGTAACTATGGCTACACCTTC
NA,TRBJ2-4,TRBD1,TRBV5-1,CASSPWRQGRAKNIQYF,TGCGCCAGCAGCCCGTGGAGACAGGGAAGGGCCAAAAACATTCAGTACTTC
NA,TRBJ2-3,NA,TRBV29-1,CSAGHIVDTQYF,TGCAGCGCCGGACATATTGTGGATACGCAGTATTTT
NA,TRBJ1-1,NA,TRBV5-1,CASRPGTMNTEAFF,TGCGCCAGCAGACCCGGGACAATGAACACTGAAGCTTTCTTT
NA,TRBJ2-7,NA,TRBV28,CASSTSGLAGREQYF,NA